A single sample is the source of the 20 T cell receptor beta chains below, sequenced in a study of T cell responses to AZD1222 COVID-19 vaccine. Produced via immunoSEQ multiplex PCR; TCRdb's table is partial and in-frame only. This table holds more than 150,000 clones, about nine tenths found once. The sample was peripheral blood, taken 28 days after the second AZD1222 dose. Source of these receptors: an adult who received the AZD1222 COVID-19 vaccine.

The chain has TRBV21-1 and TRBJ1-1. TRBV21-1 is deemed a pseudogene. This CDR3 spans 17 amino acids. The CDR3 nucleotides read TGTGCCAGCAGCAGCAAGGGTCGGGGGGAGGGGAACACTGAAGCTTTCTTT. The encoded protein is CASSSKGRGEGNTEAFF.

V and J are TRBV19 and TRBJ2-5; 9 bases match TRBD1. The J segment lost 2 bases and the V segment lost 6 bases, leaving 4 bases of the junction unmatched. The germline V gene has CDR1 LNHDA and CDR2 SQIVND (reference sequence). The CDR3 totals 14 residues. The CDR3 DNA reads TGTGCCAGTAGCATCGGACAGGGGCAAGAGACCCAGTACTTC. Residues: CASSIGQGQETQYF.

As concerns this clone: A junction end diverges from the germline sequence, so it may reflect a read error. The CDR3 loop reads CASSPSAPTDAQYF. CDR3 bases: TGTGCCAGCAGCCCTAGTGCCCCCACAGATGCGCAGTATTTT. The rearrangement uses TRBV7-3 and TRBJ2-3; no firm D call. This CDR3 spans 14 amino acids. Germline assignment: CDR1 SGHTA and CDR2 FQGTGA.

This clone was recorded only once. V gene TRBV10-3 combines with J gene TRBJ1-1; a weak D match, TRBD1 (6 bases). CDR3 length: 15 amino acids. Germline V CDR1 and CDR2: ENHRY, SYGVKD. V gave up 0 bases and J gave up 6 bases, with 14 bases separating them. This CDR3 reads CAISESYRASAEAFF. The CDR3 DNA reads as TGTGCCATCAGTGAGTCGTACAGGGCCTCCGCTGAAGCTTTCTTT.

The CDR3 DNA is TGTGCCAGCAGCTCTGGGACTAGCGGGATTGGAGAGACCCAGTACTTC. As protein: CASSSGTSGIGETQYF. The chain recombines TRBV5-4 with TRBJ2-5, with 13 nucleotides matching TRBD2. Germline CDR1 SGHNT, CDR2 YYREEE (reference sequence). This CDR3 spans 16 amino acids. J was trimmed by 4 bases and V by 3 bases; bases with no gene match: 6.

V usage is TRBV5-1 and J usage is TRBJ1-2; D not resolved. Germline CDR1 reads SGHRS; CDR2 reads YFSETQ. Trimming cost V 0 bases and J 3 bases, with 15 bases left between them. This CDR3 contains 16 residues. For the CDR3, the DNA is TGCGCCAGCAGCTTGGGCCGTGGATACATTCACTATGGCTACACCTTC. Protein: CASSLGRGYIHYGYTF.

The chain joins TRBV28 to TRBJ1-3; tentative D call: TRBD1 (6 bases). The CDR3 contains 15 residues. V gave up 6 bases and J gave up 0 bases, with 12 bases separating them. Germline V gene data show CDR1 as MDHEN and CDR2 as SYDVKM. The CDR3 DNA reads TGTGCCAGCAGACAGGGACCGCTCTCTGGAAACACCATATATTTT. Translating it yields CASRQGPLSGNTIYF.

V usage is TRBV5-1 and J usage is TRBJ2-3; weak D call: TRBD2 (5 bases). The V end lost 3 bases, the J end lost 2 bases, and 10 bases lay between the germline ends. Germline V lookup: CDR1 SGHRS, CDR2 YFSETQ. This CDR3 region has 14 residues. CDR3 sequence: CASSWTGNTDTQYF. The CDR3 coding sequence is TGCGCCAGCAGCTGGACCGGGAACACAGATACGCAGTATTTT.

The genes are TRBV20-1 and TRBJ2-7; D ambiguous. From germline, CDR1 is DFQATT and CDR2 SNEGSKA (reference sequence). The CDR3 is 12 amino acids. V dropped 3 bases and J dropped 2 bases, with 8 bases sitting between them. The CDR3 is CSASGGTYEQYF. Written as DNA, the CDR3 is TGCAGTGCTAGTGGTGGAACCTACGAGCAGTACTTC.

This clone was observed once. The genes are TRBV11-3 and TRBJ2-3, with 9 bases that match TRBD2. Germline trimming cut 0 bases from V and 1 base from J; bases unmatched to any gene: 5. Germline V gene sequence: CDR1 SGHNT, CDR2 YENEEA. This CDR3 contains 17 residues. The CDR3 loop reads CASSLDWSSGGTDTQYF. The CDR3 coding sequence is TGTGCCAGCAGCTTAGACTGGTCTAGCGGGGGCACAGATACGCAGTATTTT.

This sequence joins TRBV6-5 and TRBJ1-2; TRBD1 matches at 9 bases. The CDR3 totals 15 residues. V lost 6 bases, J lost 3 bases, and 8 bases stayed unmatched. The germline V gene has CDR1 MNHEY and CDR2 SVGAGI. The CDR3 sequence is CASSPQGAGDYGYTF. The CDR3, as DNA: TGTGCCAGCAGCCCACAGGGGGCGGGGGACTATGGCTACACCTTC.

This chain joins TRBV7-3 and TRBJ1-6; a weak D match, TRBD1 (6 bases). The V end was cut by 5 bases, the J end by 5 bases, with 13 bases between. Germline V gives CDR1 SGHTA, CDR2 FQGTGA. CDR3 length: 15 amino acids. The CDR3 region has the DNA TGTGCCAGCAGCGAGCAGGGGATTAATAATTCACCCCTCCACTTT. It translates to CASSEQGINNSPLHF.

This clone was recorded a few times. J is TRBJ2-3 and V is TRBV4-2; D ambiguous. The V and J ends lost 2 bases and 1 base respectively, with 16 bases between them. CDR3 length: 17 residues. Germline CDR1 is LGHNA and CDR2 is YNFKEQ. The CDR3 reads CASSQRTSVAGTDTQYF. Here the CDR3 DNA reads TGTGCCAGCAGCCAACGAACCTCAGTTGCCGGCACAGATACGCAGTATTTT.

V usage is TRBV6-6 and J usage is TRBJ1-2; no clear D gene. This CDR3 has 13 amino acids. The germline CDR1 and CDR2 sequences are MNHNY and SVGAGI (reference sequence). Trimming took off 1 base at V and 8 bases at J, with 11 bases between the two ends. In DNA form, the CDR3 reads TGTGCCAGCAGTTACTTTTCGGTGGACGGCTACACCTTC. Translated, it gives CASSYFSVDGYTF.

The chain recombines TRBV9 with TRBJ1-5; D unresolved. Trimming stripped 4 bases from V and 1 base from J, with 6 bases between. Germline V gene lookup returns CDR1 SGDLS and CDR2 YYNGEE. The CDR3 runs 13 residues. The CDR3 bases are TGTGCCAGCAGCCAGGAAAGCAATCAGCCCCAGCATTTT. Residues: CASSQESNQPQHF.

The rearrangement uses TRBV2 and TRBJ2-7; 12 bases align to TRBD1. This CDR3 has 15 amino acids. The V segment lost 4 bases and the J segment 5 bases; nucleotides outside the gene matches: 6. Germline lookup yields CDR1 SNHLY and CDR2 FYNNEI. CDR3 sequence (DNA): TGTGCCAGCAGTGTCTCGCGGGACAGGGGGCACGAGCAGTACTTC. Its translation: CASSVSRDRGHEQYF. The full variable domain, with the rest looked up from reference TRBV2 and TRBJ2-7, is EPEVTQTPSHQVTQMGQEVILRCVPISNHLYFYWYRQILGQKVEFLVSFYNNEISEKSEIFDDQFSVERPDGSNFTLKIRSTKLEDSAMYFCASSVSRDRGHEQYFGPGTRLTVT.

The CDR3 DNA sequence: TGTGCCAGCAGCGTATCCCCCCGGAGGACTGGCACTGAAGCTTTCTTT. Translation: CASSVSPRRTGTEAFF. The V call is TRBV9, the J call TRBJ1-1; no definite D call. This CDR3 is 16 amino acids long. The germline CDR1 and CDR2 sequences are SGDLS and YYNGEE. Trimming removed 1 base from V and 4 bases from J, with 17 bases in between.

The rearrangement links TRBV7-9 to TRBJ1-1; D remains unclear. V lost 5 bases and J lost 0, with 13 bases in between. Germline CDR1 is SEHNR and CDR2 is FQNEAQ (reference sequence). This CDR3 contains 15 residues. The CDR3 loop reads CASSEPRSMNTEAFF. The CDR3 DNA reads as TGTGCCAGCAGCGAACCCAGGAGCATGAACACTGAAGCTTTCTTT.

This clone has just one count. The chain carries TRBV11-1 and TRBJ1-3; D unclear. The CDR3 sequence is 13 residues long. The germline V gene encodes CDR1 SGHAT and CDR2 FQDESV (reference sequence). The V end lost 10 bases, the J end lost 0 bases, and 10 bases lay between the germline ends. The CDR3 spells CATRGYSGNTIYF. The DNA of the CDR3 is TGTGCCACCCGGGGATACTCTGGAAACACCATATATTTT.

V and J are TRBV18 and TRBJ2-1; D is unclear. The ends were cut back, 6 bases at V and 8 bases at J, with 8 bases in the middle. The CDR3 is 11 amino acids. Germline values: CDR1 KGHSH, CDR2 LQKENI. CDR3 nucleotide sequence: TGTGCCAGCTCCCAAGAAGATGAGCAGTTCTTC. Translation: CASSQEDEQFF.